Below are 17 T cell receptor beta chains sequenced from a single sample in a study of blood T cell repertoires in COVID-19 (dated by TCRdb to between 2020 and 2021). The library was generated by the immunoSEQ multiplex PCR assay. TCRdb obtained this table from immuneACCESS and retained in-frame rearrangements with V and J assigned. These tables miss some clones; where compared with another copy, unresolved V genes account for less than half of the shortfall, and the remainder is unexplained. Counted in this sample were fewer than 300,000 clones; more than 85% of them appeared once. More than 0.75% of the sample lies in the top ten. Sequenced input: peripheral blood. These receptors were obtained from a man under 40 with acute or convalescent COVID-19.

The chain is built from TRBV20-1 and TRBJ1-1; weak D call: TRBD1 (6 bases). This CDR3 is 11 amino acids long. V shed 5 bases and J shed 11 bases, with 15 bases lying between them. Germline V lookup: CDR1 DFQATT, CDR2 SNEGSKA (reference sequence). The CDR3 loop is CSALQGPLAFF. The CDR3 DNA reads TGCAGTGCTTTACAGGGACCATTGGCTTTCTTT.

The gene calls are TRBV4-2 and TRBJ1-5, with TRBD1 matching 10 bases. Germline CDR1 LGHNA, CDR2 YNFKEQ. The CDR3 extends over 16 amino acids. Losses at the gene ends were 1 base for V and 5 bases for J; bases not matched to a gene: 5. The CDR3 here is CASSQVGDRGDQPQHF. CDR3 nucleotide sequence: TGTGCCAGCAGCCAAGTCGGGGACAGGGGTGATCAGCCCCAGCATTTT.

On this clone itself: The sample contains more than one DNA sequence encoding this CDR3. This sequence joins TRBV6-5 and TRBJ2-7; 12 nucleotides agree with TRBD2. The CDR3 length is 14 residues. The J segment lost 1 base and the V segment lost 5 bases, leaving 0 bases of the junction unmatched. Germline V lookup: CDR1 MNHEY, CDR2 SVGAGI. CDR3 region: CASSLAGGSYEQYF. The CDR3 DNA reads TGTGCCAGCAGTCTAGCGGGGGGGTCCTACGAGCAGTACTTC.

This clone was recorded only once. V usage is TRBV6-1 and J usage is TRBJ2-3; no definite D call. From germline, CDR1 is MNHNS and CDR2 SASEGT. V lost 0 bases and J 2 bases, leaving 12 bases between the germline ends. There are 16 residues in the CDR3. This CDR3 is CASSEASTLPTDTQYF. For the CDR3, the DNA is TGTGCCAGCAGTGAAGCCTCGACTCTCCCCACAGATACGCAGTATTTT.

The chain combines TRBV11-2 with TRBJ2-3; 13 positions match TRBD2. The V gene's germline CDR1 is SGHAT and CDR2 FQNNGV. Losses at the gene ends were 1 base for V and 2 bases for J; bases not matched to a gene: 6. The CDR3 totals 18 residues. The CDR3 loop reads CASSLARLAGGNTDTQYF. The CDR3 DNA is TGTGCCAGCAGCTTAGCCAGACTAGCGGGGGGCAACACAGATACGCAGTATTTT.

The chain joins TRBV29-1 to TRBJ1-2; the match to TRBD1 covers 8 bases. V shed 7 bases and J 2 bases; nucleotides not matched to a gene: 0. CDR1 SQVTM and CDR2 ANQGSEA come from the germline V gene. The CDR3 length is 11 residues. DNA of the CDR3: TGCAGCGGGACAGGGAACTATGGCTACACCTTC. Amino acid sequence: CSGTGNYGYTF.

The chain employs TRBV11-3 and TRBJ2-7; the D gene is possibly TRBD1 (6 bases). Trimming shortened V by 5 bases and J by 5 bases, and 13 bases separated the two germline ends. Germline values: CDR1 SGHNT, CDR2 YENEEA. There are 13 residues in the CDR3. CDR3 amino acids: CASSQPGVDEQYF. CDR3 DNA: TGTGCCAGCAGCCAGCCAGGGGTGGACGAGCAGTACTTC.

V and J are TRBV4-1 and TRBJ2-3; 12 bases are shared with TRBD2. CDR1 is MGHRA, CDR2 YSYEKL, per germline. V shed 6 bases, J shed 6 bases, and the junction held 4 bases outside the gene matches. The CDR3 extends over 14 amino acids. The CDR3 sequence: CASSRTSGTDTQYF. The CDR3 coding sequence is TGCGCCAGCAGTCGGACTAGCGGGACGGATACGCAGTATTTT.

V gene TRBV27 combines with J gene TRBJ2-1; 8 bases align to TRBD2. With V trimmed by 4 bases and J by 12 bases, 5 bases remained unmatched. CDR3 size: 12 residues. In germline, CDR1 is MNHEY, CDR2 SMNVEV (reference sequence). CDR3 bases: TGTGCCAGCAGTTCATTAGCGGGGCTGCAGTTCTTC. Protein product: CASSSLAGLQFF.

This clone appeared a single time. The V gene is TRBV18, the J gene TRBJ2-5, with D unresolved. The CDR3 covers 12 residues. V was trimmed by 4 bases and J by 3 bases, leaving 6 bases between them. Germline V lookup: CDR1 KGHSH, CDR2 LQKENI. CDR3 region: CASSHIEETQYF. DNA of the CDR3: TGTGCCAGCTCACATATAGAAGAGACCCAGTACTTC.

Only a few counts were recorded for this clone. V and J are TRBV30 and TRBJ1-1; TRBD1 matches 7 bases. Unmatched junction bases numbered 11, after V lost 0 bases and J lost 7 bases. The CDR3 loop spans 15 amino acids. Germline V CDR1 and CDR2: GTSNPN, SVGIG (reference sequence). DNA of the CDR3: TGTGCCTGGAGTGTAGCCGGGACAGCCCCATTTGAAGCTTTCTTT. Protein sequence: CAWSVAGTAPFEAFF.

The rearrangement links TRBV5-4 to TRBJ1-2; D possibly corresponds to TRBD1 (6 bases). Germline V CDR1 and CDR2: SGHNT, YYREEE (reference sequence). V lost 3 bases and J 2 bases, leaving 11 bases between the germline ends. The CDR3 spans 14 residues. In DNA, the CDR3 is TGTGCCAGCAGCTGGGACAAGGTGAACTATGGCTACACCTTC. It translates to CASSWDKVNYGYTF. The full variable domain, with the rest looked up from reference TRBV5-4 and TRBJ1-2, is ETGVTQSPTHLIKTRGQQVTLRCSSQSGHNTVSWYQQALGQGPQFIFQYYREEENGRGNFPPRFSGLQFPNYSSELNVNALELDDSALYLCASSWDKVNYGYTFGSGTRLTVV.

CDR3 DNA: TGTGCCAGCACCCTATGGGGAGGAGAGACCCAGTACTTC. The encoded protein is CASTLWGGETQYF. J is TRBJ2-5 and V is TRBV7-2; D possibly corresponds to TRBD2 (6 bases). Germline V gives CDR1 SGHTA, CDR2 FQGNSA. This CDR3 comprises 13 residues. The ends were cut back, 7 bases at V and 4 bases at J, with 13 bases in the middle.

This clone was recorded a few times. This chain uses TRBV19 with TRBJ1-5; D is possibly TRBD1 (6 bases). CDR1 is LNHDA and CDR2 is SQIVND in the germline V gene (reference sequence). V lost 5 bases and J 9 bases, leaving 20 bases between the germline ends. The CDR3 covers 15 residues. In DNA form, the CDR3 reads TGTGCCAGTAGTGCCTTGGACAGCCCTCGAGCGCCCCAGCATTTT. It encodes CASSALDSPRAPQHF.

The V call is TRBV2, the J call TRBJ2-1; 11 bases line up with TRBD2. Germline V gene data show CDR1 as SNHLY and CDR2 as FYNNEI. Unmatched junction bases numbered 3, after V lost 4 bases and J lost 7 bases. The length of the CDR3 is 14 residues. The CDR3 DNA reads as TGTGCCAGCAGTGCCGGGACTAGCGGAAATGAGCAGTTCTTC. Amino acids: CASSAGTSGNEQFF.

The V call is TRBV6-5, the J call TRBJ2-3; the D is unclear. The CDR3 runs to 14 residues. Deletions cut 4 bases from V and 0 bases from J, with 8 bases between. Germline V lookup: CDR1 MNHEY, CDR2 SVGAGI. The CDR3 protein is CASSSTFSTDTQYF. The CDR3 region has the DNA TGTGCCAGCAGTTCTACTTTCAGCACAGATACGCAGTATTTT.

This rearrangement joins TRBV7-9 to TRBJ2-5; TRBD2 aligns across 9 bases. This CDR3 region has 18 residues. Germline values: CDR1 SEHNR, CDR2 FQNEAQ (reference sequence). Trimming removed 2 bases from V and 3 bases from J; junction bases left unmatched: 13. Written as DNA, the CDR3 is TGTGCCAGCAGCTTAAGGCTAGCGGGATTGAGGCGGGAAGAGACCCAGTACTTC. Translation: CASSLRLAGLRREETQYF. The variable domain in full, with the rest retrieved from reference TRBV7-9 and TRBJ2-5, is DTGVSQNPRHKITKRGQNVTFRCDPISEHNRLYWYRQTLGQGPEFLTYFQNEAQLEKSRLLSDRFSAERPKGSFSTLEIQRTEQGDSAMYLCASSLRLAGLRREETQYFGPGTRLLVL.